The present entry profiles one T cell receptor beta chain with its context. The source of the sample is a study of blood T cell repertoires in COVID-19. Per the germline V gene, CDR1 is LNHDA and CDR2 is SQIVND (reference sequence). V was shortened by 6 bases and J by 0 bases, with 15 bases between the two germline ends. The CDR3 is made up of 16 amino acids. The table came from immunoSEQ multiplex PCR; TCRdb's copy has only in-frame clones and leaves some out. The table includes 55,000 to 65,000 clones, 79% detected once. The chain couples TRBV19 to TRBJ1-3; maybe TRBD1 (5 bases). Sequencing was done on a sample of peripheral blood. This TCR derives from a man aged 55 to 69 with acute or convalescent COVID-19. DNA of the CDR3: TGTGCCAGTAGATTACTTGACAGAGGCTCTGGAAACACCATATATTTT. It codes for CASRLLDRGSGNTIYF.